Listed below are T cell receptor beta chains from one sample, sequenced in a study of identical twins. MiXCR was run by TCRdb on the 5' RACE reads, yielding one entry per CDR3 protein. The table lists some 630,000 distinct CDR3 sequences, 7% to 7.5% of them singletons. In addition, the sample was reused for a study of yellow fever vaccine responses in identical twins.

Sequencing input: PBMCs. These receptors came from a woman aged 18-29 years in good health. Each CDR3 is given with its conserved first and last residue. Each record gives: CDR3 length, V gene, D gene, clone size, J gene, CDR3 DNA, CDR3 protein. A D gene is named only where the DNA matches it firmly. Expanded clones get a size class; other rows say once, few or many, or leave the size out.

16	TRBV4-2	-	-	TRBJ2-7	TGTGCCAGCAGCCAAGATTCCGGGACACCGGTCTACGAGCAGTACTTC	CASSQDSGTPVYEQYF
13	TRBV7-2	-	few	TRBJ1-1	TGTGCCAGCAGCTCACCTCTCTCAAGTGAAGCTTTCTTT	CASSSPLSSEAFF
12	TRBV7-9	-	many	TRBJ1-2	TGTGCCAGCAGCATAGGGCGCGGTGGCTACACCTTC	CASSIGRGGYTF
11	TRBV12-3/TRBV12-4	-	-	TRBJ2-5	TGTGCCAGCCAGGGTGGGGAGACCCAGTACTTC	CASQGGETQYF
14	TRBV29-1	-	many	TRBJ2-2	TGCAGCGTTGCGACAGTGACAGGTCCCGGGGAGCTGTTTTTT	CSVATVTGPGELFF
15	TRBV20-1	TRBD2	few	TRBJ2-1	TGCAGTGCTACTTCTCGGACTAGCGCACACAATGAGCAGTTCTTC	CSATSRTSAHNEQFF
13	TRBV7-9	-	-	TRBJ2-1	TGTGCCAGCAGCTGGGGGACGGACTATGAGCAGTTCTTC	CASSWGTDYEQFF
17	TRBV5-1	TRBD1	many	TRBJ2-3	TGCGCCAGCAGCTTCAACGCCGGGACAGCTAGCACAGATACGCAGTATTTT	CASSFNAGTASTDTQYF
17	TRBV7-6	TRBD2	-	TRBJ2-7	TGTGCCAGCAGCCAGGAATCGGGACTAGCGGGAGGGTACGAGCAGTACTTC	CASSQESGLAGGYEQYF
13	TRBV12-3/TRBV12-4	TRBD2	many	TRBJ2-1	TGTGCCAGCAGCCAAGGACTAGCGTCAGTGCAGTTCTTC	CASSQGLASVQFF